The 30 T cell receptor beta chains given below trace back to one sample, sequenced in a study of T cell clusters in autoimmune cytopenias. TRB rearrangements were amplified by touch-down multiplex PCR with mixed TRB-A/B primers. After re-calling the multiplex PCR reads, TCRdb lists one entry per CDR3 protein, DNA absent. The table gives about 8,100 distinct CDR3 sequences; the top ten clones make up 5% to 6.5% of it. TRB was amplified from 250 ng of peripheral blood genomic DNA per sample. Sequencing was done on a sample of peripheral blood. The receptors derive from a human donor with an autoimmune cytopenia or autoimmune hepatitis (not recorded which).

This clonotype shows up as medium-sized by frequency. The gene calls are TRBV27 and TRBJ1-6; the TCRdb call, TRBD1, lacks DNA for checking. This CDR3 spans 14 amino acids. The V gene's germline CDR1 is MNHEY and CDR2 SMNVEV (reference sequence). CDR3 in amino acids: CASSPQGSGSPLHF.

Measured by frequency, this clonotype is medium-sized. This chain joins TRBV6-5 and TRBJ1-6; the TCRdb call, TRBD1, lacks DNA for checking. The CDR3 totals 16 residues. Germline V lookup: CDR1 MNHEY, CDR2 SVGAGI. The CDR3 loop reads CASSQFPDRGHSPLHF.

The chain uses TRBV6-1 and TRBJ1-1; there is no DNA to check the TCRdb D call of TRBD1. The CDR3 extends over 16 amino acids. Germline V gene lookup returns CDR1 MNHNS and CDR2 SASEGT. This CDR3 is CASTMWGGDMNTEAFF.

This chain joins TRBV7-2 and TRBJ2-7. Germline-derived CDR1 and CDR2 are SGHTA and FQGNSA. There are 14 residues in the CDR3. This chain's CDR3 is CASSLALSAYEQYF.

This chain uses TRBV6-2 or TRBV6-3 with TRBJ1-2; as DNA is missing, the TRBD1 call by TCRdb cannot be tested. Germline values: CDR1 MNHEY, CDR2 SVGEGT. CDR3 length: 15 residues. The CDR3 spells CASSYDPGSNYGYTF.

The V and J genes are TRBV18 and TRBJ1-6; TCRdb selects TRBD1, and the lack of DNA leaves this call unchecked. Germline V gene data show CDR1 as KGHSH and CDR2 as LQKENI. This CDR3 spans 15 amino acids. The CDR3 is CASSPNRGENSPLHF. Full variable domain (missing parts from reference TRBV18 and TRBJ1-6): NAGVMQNPRHLVRRRGQEARLRCSPMKGHSHVYWYRQLPEEGLKFMVYLQKENIIDESGMPKERFSAEFPKEGPSILRIQQVVRGDSAAYFCASSPNRGENSPLHFGNGTRLTVT.

V is TRBV7-2 and J is TRBJ1-3. CDR3 length: 16 residues. The V gene's germline CDR1 is SGHTA and CDR2 FQGNSA. The CDR3 spells CASSLVSELAGNTIYF.

The chain links TRBV5-6 to TRBJ1-3. The CDR3 is 14 amino acids. The germline V gene has CDR1 SGHDT and CDR2 YYEEEE. The CDR3 loop is CASSVGPSEHTIYF.

The chain uses TRBV13 and TRBJ2-7. Per germline, CDR1 PRHDT and CDR2 FYEKMQ (reference sequence). This CDR3 comprises 15 residues. This CDR3 is CASSLKYAKMEEQYF.

The rearrangement joins TRBV19 to TRBJ1-5. The CDR3 has 13 amino acids. Germline V gene sequence: CDR1 LNHDA, CDR2 SQIVND (reference sequence). CDR3 region: CASSTRAGQPQHF. Drawing the rest from reference TRBV19 and TRBJ1-5, the complete variable domain is DGGITQSPKYLFRKEGQNVTLSCEQNLNHDAMYWYRQDPGQGLRLIYYSQIVNDFQKGDIAEGYSVSREKKESFPLTVTSAQKNPTAFYLCASSTRAGQPQHFGDGTRLSIL.

The chain links TRBV30 to TRBJ2-3; the TCRdb call, TRBD1, lacks DNA for checking. Germline V gene sequence: CDR1 GTSNPN, CDR2 SVGIG (reference sequence). CDR3 length equals 17 residues. The CDR3: CAWSPRDRGYQTDTQYF.

The V and J genes are TRBV13 and TRBJ1-2; without DNA, the TCRdb call of TRBD1 cannot be checked. This CDR3 region has 15 residues. CDR1 is PRHDT, CDR2 FYEKMQ, per germline (reference sequence). The CDR3 is CASSFGTGASYGYTF.

Frequency places this clonotype as medium-sized. V usage is TRBV12-3 or TRBV12-4 and J usage is TRBJ2-5; TCRdb returns TRBD1, unconfirmable since there is no DNA. The CDR3 loop spans 14 amino acids. The CDR3 region is CASSLTGGWETQYF.

By frequency, this clonotype is medium-sized. V gene TRBV6-6 combines with J gene TRBJ1-1. This CDR3 is 13 amino acids long. CDR1 and CDR2 from the germline V gene are MNHNY and SVGAGI (reference sequence). The CDR3 region is CASSNIMNTEAFF.

The CDR3 reads CASSFGAGQGVEKLFF. The rearrangement joins TRBV6-6 to TRBJ1-4; absent DNA, TCRdb's TRBD1 call cannot be checked. Germline lookup yields CDR1 MNHNY and CDR2 SVGAGI (reference sequence). The CDR3 has 16 residues.

This clonotype is labeled medium-sized based on frequency. The V gene is TRBV5-5, the J gene TRBJ1-6. CDR1 is SGHKS and CDR2 is YYEKEE in the germline V gene (reference sequence). This CDR3 comprises 15 residues. CDR3 protein: CASSLDVSENSPLHF. Filled out from reference TRBV5-5 and TRBJ1-6, the complete variable domain reads DAGVTQSPTHLIKTRGQQVTLRCSPISGHKSVSWYQQVLGQGPQFIFQYYEKEERGRGNFPDRFSARQFPNYSSELNVNALLLGDSALYLCASSLDVSENSPLHFGNGTRLTVT.

This clonotype is classed as medium-sized by frequency. The rearrangement joins TRBV5-6 to TRBJ2-5; TCRdb calls TRBD2, which cannot be checked without DNA. The CDR3 is made up of 16 amino acids. Per germline, CDR1 SGHDT and CDR2 YYEEEE. The CDR3 is CASSPNRAVKRETQYF.

This clonotype counts as medium-sized by frequency. V is TRBV5-4 and J is TRBJ2-1. The germline gives CDR1 SGHNT, CDR2 YYREEE (reference sequence). This CDR3 has 15 residues. The CDR3 protein is CASSSRTGTTNEQFF. The variable domain in full, with the rest retrieved from reference TRBV5-4 and TRBJ2-1, is ETGVTQSPTHLIKTRGQQVTLRCSSQSGHNTVSWYQQALGQGPQFIFQYYREEENGRGNFPPRFSGLQFPNYSSELNVNALELDDSALYLCASSSRTGTTNEQFFGPGTRLTVL.

This clonotype counts as medium-sized (0.01 to 0.1%) by frequency. The CDR3 spells CASSPPVVSSYNEQFF. V is TRBV18 and J is TRBJ2-1. Germline V gene data show CDR1 as KGHSH and CDR2 as LQKENI. CDR3 size: 16 residues.

V and J are TRBV4-3 and TRBJ2-1; lacking DNA, the TRBD1 call made by TCRdb goes unchecked. From germline, CDR1 is LGHNA and CDR2 YSLEER. The CDR3 covers 12 residues. This CDR3 is CASSRDHYEQFF.

The V and J genes are TRBV4-3 and TRBJ2-7; TCRdb's D gene call, TRBD1, goes unchecked for lack of DNA. Germline CDR1 LGHNA, CDR2 YSLEER. This CDR3 has 13 residues. CDR3 in amino acids: CASSRTTGYERYF.

The chain uses TRBV7-2 and TRBJ1-2; checking the TCRdb D call of TRBD1 is not possible without DNA. CDR3 length: 13 amino acids. Germline V CDR1 and CDR2: SGHTA, FQGNSA. CDR3: CASSFRGRDGYTF.

This rearrangement joins TRBV7-6 to TRBJ1-2; TCRdb's D call of TRBD1 is untestable without DNA. The CDR3 spans 13 residues. From germline, CDR1 is SGHVS and CDR2 FNYEAQ. The CDR3 sequence is CASSSQGIGGYTF.

This clonotype shows up as medium-sized by frequency. The chain links TRBV5-6 to TRBJ2-7. Per the germline V gene, CDR1 is SGHDT and CDR2 is YYEEEE. The CDR3 spans 13 residues. This chain's CDR3 is CASSLWVSYEQYF.

This clonotype ranks as medium-sized in terms of frequency. The chain combines TRBV18 with TRBJ1-4. Germline V gene sequence: CDR1 KGHSH, CDR2 LQKENI. This CDR3 contains 16 residues. Here the CDR3 reads CASSPAGGAANEKLFF.

This chain joins TRBV10-3 and TRBJ2-6; TCRdb reports TRBD2, a call that lacks DNA to check it against. The germline V gene has CDR1 ENHRY and CDR2 SYGVKD. The CDR3 extends over 21 amino acids. The chain's CDR3 is CASRSGIGGGSPSSGANVLTF.

The chain links TRBV12-3 or TRBV12-4 to TRBJ1-6; lacking DNA, the TRBD1 call made by TCRdb goes unchecked. CDR3 length: 15 residues. CDR3 amino acids: CASSLRGARNSPLRF.

The chain is built from TRBV4-3 and TRBJ2-2; TCRdb's assignment of TRBD2 cannot be checked, as there is no DNA. Germline loops: CDR1 LGHNA, CDR2 YSLEER. The length of the CDR3 is 16 residues. The CDR3 here is CASSQSLAGGRRELFF.

V and J are TRBV7-6 and TRBJ1-6; TCRdb reports TRBD1, a call that lacks DNA to check it against. CDR1 SGHVS and CDR2 FNYEAQ come from the germline V gene. This CDR3 is built from 16 residues. CDR3 in amino acids: CASSLGTGTGASPLHF.

The chain employs TRBV30 and TRBJ2-7; TCRdb's D call, TRBD2, is unchecked because there is no DNA. This CDR3 is built from 14 residues. Looked up from germline, CDR1 is GTSNPN and CDR2 is SVGIG (reference sequence). Here the CDR3 reads CAWSRGLAGYEQYF. Full variable domain (remainder filled in from reference TRBV30 and TRBJ2-7): SQTIHQWPATLVQPVGSPLSLECTVEGTSNPNLYWYRQAAGRGLQLLFYSVGIGQISSEVPQNLSASRPQDRQFILSSKKLLLSDSGFYLCAWSRGLAGYEQYFGPGTRLTVT.